This is a list of T cell receptor beta chains from one sample in a study of T cells in Graves' hyperthyroidism and ophthalmopathy. TCRdb re-called the multiplex PCR reads with MiXCR, one entry per CDR3 protein. The table includes a few hundred thousand distinct CDR3 sequences, 46% detected once. Input material: peripheral blood or thyroid tissue (not recorded which). All receptors come from a young woman with Graves' hyperthyroidism. CDR3s include the opening cysteine and the closing phenylalanine or tryptophan. The order of the fields is D gene, clone size, J gene, V gene, CDR3 protein, CDR3 DNA. D genes are given only for firm matches. Clone size is given for some rows only: seen once, a few or many times, or a class if the clone is expanded.

. few TRBJ2-7 TRBV5-6 CASRGRLYEQYF TGTGCCAGCAGGGGACGGCTCTACGAGCAGTACTTC
. many TRBJ2-2 TRBV10-3 CAISPTGELFF TGTGCCATCAGTCCGACCGGGGAGCTGTTTTTT
. few TRBJ1-1 TRBV5-6 CASSSVASTEAFF TGTGCCAGCAGTTCGGTCGCGAGCACTGAAGCTTTCTTT
TRBD2 . TRBJ2-7 TRBV6-1 CARDGGLAGHEQYF TGTGCTAGAGATGGTGGACTAGCGGGCCACGAGCAGTACTTC
TRBD1 . TRBJ2-5 TRBV5-1 CASSWGTGRLGQETQYF TGCGCCAGCAGCTGGGGGACAGGACGTTTGGGGCAAGAGACCCAGTACTTC
TRBD1 . TRBJ1-2 TRBV5-1 CASSLGQGFPYTF TGCGCCAGCAGCTTGGGACAGGGTTTTCCCTACACCTTC
TRBD1 many TRBJ2-7 TRBV7-8 CASSFFGPGTGDYEQYF TGTGCCAGCAGCTTCTTCGGCCCAGGGACAGGGGACTACGAGCAGTACTTC
. . TRBJ1-3 TRBV19 CASTGLDSGNTIYF TGTGCCAGCACTGGTCTTGACTCTGGAAACACCATATATTTT
TRBD1 . TRBJ2-7 TRBV9 CASSHRGCF TGTGCCAGCAGCCACAGGGGGTGCTTC
. . TRBJ1-3 TRBV7-2 CASSLWTPVPGNTIYF TGTGCCAGCAGCTTATGGACCCCGGTCCCTGGAAACACCATATATTTT
TRBD2 . TRBJ2-7 TRBV2 CAPTSGNPYEQYF TGTGCCCCGACTAGCGGGAATCCGTACGAGCAGTACTTC
. few TRBJ2-7 TRBV5-4 CASPDGTYEQYF TGTGCCAGCCCGGACGGGACCTACGAGCAGTACTTC
. many TRBJ1-2 TRBV29-1 CSVPGHLTYGYTF TGCAGCGTCCCGGGACACTTGACCTATGGCTACACCTTC
TRBD1 . TRBJ2-5 TRBV10-3 CASRRSGGSETQYF TGTGCCAGCAGACGATCAGGGGGTAGTGAGACCCAGTACTTC
. few TRBJ1-3 TRBV14 CASSQIERASGNTIYF TGTGCCAGCAGCCAAATTGAAAGGGCGTCTGGAAACACCATATATTTT
. many TRBJ1-6 TRBV14 CASSQVGGLDSPLHF TGTGCCAGCAGCCAAGTTGGAGGGTTGGATTCACCCCTCCACTTT
TRBD1 . TRBJ2-7 TRBV5-1 CASSRRDRGYEQYF TGCGCCAGCAGCCGCCGGGACAGGGGCTACGAGCAGTACTTC
TRBD1 few TRBJ1-6 TRBV10-3 CASGARTGSASPLHF TGTGCCAGCGGGGCCAGGACAGGGTCTGCTTCACCCCTCCACTTT
. many TRBJ1-2 TRBV7-2 CASTRQPEYYGYTF TGTGCCAGCACTCGGCAACCAGAGTACTATGGCTACACCTTC
TRBD1 . TRBJ2-5 TRBV5-8 CASSYPGTGEETQYF TGTGCCAGCAGCTATCCCGGGACAGGGGAAGAGACCCAGTACTTC
. few TRBJ1-5 TRBV11-2 CASSQVGVDQPQHF TGCGCCAGCAGCCAAGTCGGGGTTGATCAGCCCCAGCATTTT
. . TRBJ1-5 TRBV19 CASRPDRRYSNQPQHF TGTGCCAGTAGACCAGACAGGAGATATAGCAATCAGCCCCAGCATTTT
. . TRBJ1-1 TRBV7-2 CASSLTPGTEGGGTEAFF TGTGCTAGCAGCTTAACCCCCGGGACGGAGGGCGGAGGCACTGAAGCTTTCTTT
. many TRBJ2-5 TRBV20-1 CSASLDVGETQYF TGCAGTGCTAGTCTGGATGTGGGCGAGACCCAGTACTTC
. . TRBJ1-1 TRBV7-9 CASSPERVMNTEAFF TGTGCCAGCAGCCCGGAGCGGGTTATGAACACTGAAGCTTTCTTT
TRBD2 . TRBJ2-7 TRBV7-9 CASSSLAGNF TGTGCCAGCAGCTCACTAGCGGGAAACTTC
TRBD1 . TRBJ1-2 TRBV7-2 CASRLQGGTPHF TGTGCCAGCAGATTACAGGGGGGGACACCCCACTTC
TRBD2 few TRBJ2-7 TRBV12-3/TRBV12-4 CASSFPGGGEQYF TGTGCCAGCAGTTTTCCGGGAGGAGGCGAGCAGTACTTC
. few TRBJ1-5 TRBV20-1 CSAYDEDSNQPQHF TGCAGTGCATATGATGAGGATAGCAATCAGCCCCAGCATTTT
. . TRBJ1-1 TRBV7-3 CASSLGVVSTEAFF TGTGCCAGCAGCTTAGGGGTTGTGTCCACTGAAGCTTTCTTT
TRBD1 few TRBJ1-2 TRBV29-1 CSVAGTGTGYTF TGCAGCGTTGCCGGGACAGGGACTGGCTACACCTTC
. . TRBJ2-7 TRBV12-3/TRBV12-4 CASTPRDSSYEQYF TGTGCCAGCACCCCCCGGGACTCCTCCTACGAGCAGTACTTC
TRBD2 few TRBJ2-7 TRBV5-1 CASKPGLAGVVFYEQYF TGCGCCAGCAAACCGGGACTAGCGGGAGTAGTTTTCTACGAGCAGTACTTC
. . TRBJ1-1 TRBV12-3/TRBV12-4 CASTPGIGNTEAFF TGTGCCAGCACTCCAGGGATCGGGAACACTGAAGCTTTCTTT
. once TRBJ1-2 TRBV2 CAISGGPGENYGYTF TGTGCCATCAGTGGGGGTCCAGGCGAGAACTATGGCTACACCTTC
TRBD1 . TRBJ1-1 TRBV7-9 CASSTNRDRGSEAFF TGTGCCAGCAGCACGAACCGGGACAGGGGGAGTGAAGCTTTCTTT
TRBD1 few TRBJ2-7 TRBV20-1 CRVPGQGGEQYF TGCAGGGTCCCGGGACAGGGCGGCGAGCAGTACTTC
. . TRBJ1-2 TRBV12-5 CASGVRVRDGYTF TGTGCCAGTGGTGTCAGGGTGAGGGATGGCTACACCTTC
. few TRBJ2-5 TRBV7-9 CASSLSEQETQYF TGTGCCAGCAGCTTATCAGAGCAAGAGACCCAGTACTTC
. . TRBJ1-3 TRBV7-9 CASSQGASGNTIYF TGTGCCAGCAGCCAAGGGGCCTCTGGAAACACCATATATTTT
. . TRBJ2-7 TRBV24-1 CASSSATYEQYF TGTGCCAGCAGTTCCGCCACCTACGAGCAGTACTTC
. few TRBJ1-6 TRBV20-1 CSSRSRSNSPLHF TGCAGTTCCCGATCCCGAAGCAATTCACCCCTCCACTTT
. many TRBJ1-2 TRBV19 CASSQGRSYGYTF TGTGCCAGTAGCCAGGGGCGTTCCTATGGCTACACCTTC
. once TRBJ1-2 TRBV9 CASSVGAPNYGYTF TGTGCCAGCAGCGTAGGGGCTCCTAACTATGGCTACACCTTC
. many TRBJ1-5 TRBV7-9 CASSSGLETGQPQHF TGTGCCAGCAGCTCGGGCCTCGAGACGGGTCAGCCCCAGCATTTT